The sample holds a few counts of the clone carrying this T cell receptor (beta chain). Its antigen is not known. Every bit of the isolated RNA underwent reverse transcription, so sequencing read expressed TCRB transcripts. Clones were read by immunoSEQ multiplex PCR, and TCRdb kept only the in-frame ones, dropping some. Here the sample spans 25,000 to 30,000 clones, around three fifths being singletons. This sample is part of a study of beta chain features in type 1 diabetes. Study observations and caveats: A moderate, significant TCRB CDR3 shortening appeared in type 1 diabetes across four CD4+ subsets.

With V trimmed by 4 bases and J by 4 bases, 11 bases remained unmatched. Germline V gives CDR1 SGHDT, CDR2 YYEEEE. The CDR3 extends over 16 amino acids. Sequenced: Tregs from blood. The TCR sequence derives from a woman aged 25 to 39 with type 1 diabetes. This sequence joins TRBV5-6 and TRBJ2-1, with 7 bases aligning to TRBD2. The CDR3 DNA reads TGTGCCAGCAGCCCGGGGGTATCTAGCGGATACAATGAGCAGTTCTTC. This encodes CASSPGVSSGYNEQFF.